This entry lists 17 T cell receptor beta chains sequenced from one sample in a study of blood T cell repertoires in COVID-19. The method was immunoSEQ multiplex PCR; TCRdb's version includes in-frame clones alone and lacks a portion of them. The data show over 65,000 clones, 90% seen once. The material sequenced was peripheral blood. These receptors were obtained from a human donor in a cohort sampled during active COVID-19.

As to this clone: One end of the junction fails to match germline, which may point to a read error. The chain links TRBV5-5 to TRBJ2-2, with TRBD1 matching 9 bases. This CDR3 comprises 16 residues. Germline V lookup: CDR1 SGHKS, CDR2 YYEKEE (reference sequence). The CDR3 sequence: CVSSRRQGGSTGELFF. The CDR3 nucleotides read TGTGTCAGCAGCCGCAGACAGGGGGGGTCCACCGGGGAGCTGTTTTTT.

DNA for the CDR3: TGTGCCAGCAGCTCCTTTCCGGGGTGGGAGACCCAGTACTTC. This sequence encodes CASSSFPGWETQYF. This chain connects TRBV7-2 to TRBJ2-5, with D tentatively TRBD2 (5 bases). The CDR3 has 14 residues. Germline loops: CDR1 SGHTA, CDR2 FQGNSA. The V gene lost 4 bases and the J gene lost 5 bases, with 14 bases spanning the gap.

This chain links TRBV29-1 with TRBJ1-2; a possible D gene is TRBD1 (6 bases). The CDR3 is made up of 12 amino acids. The V gene lost 6 bases and the J gene lost 5 bases, with 13 bases spanning the gap. Germline V lookup: CDR1 SQVTM, CDR2 ANQGSEA. This CDR3 is CSVSEQGYGYTF. The CDR3 DNA is TGCAGCGTGAGCGAACAGGGATATGGCTACACCTTC.

This clone appeared a single time. V is TRBV7-2 and J is TRBJ1-3; D unresolved. Looked up from germline, CDR1 is SGHTA and CDR2 is FQGNSA. The length of the CDR3 is 15 residues. Deletions cut 5 bases from V and 4 bases from J, with 15 bases between. CDR3 DNA sequence: TGTGCCAGCAGCCTTACCCCCGTGGCCGGAAACACCATATATTTT. This gives the protein CASSLTPVAGNTIYF.

V and J are TRBV11-2 and TRBJ2-7; TRBD1 matches at 7 bases. Germline V gene sequence: CDR1 SGHAT, CDR2 FQNNGV. The V segment lost 8 bases and the J segment 7 bases; nucleotides outside the gene matches: 5. CDR3 length equals 11 residues. This chain's CDR3 is CASAIQGEQYF. The CDR3 DNA reads as TGTGCCAGCGCCATACAGGGGGAGCAGTACTTC. The variable domain in full, with the rest retrieved from reference TRBV11-2 and TRBJ2-7, is EAGVAQSPRYKIIEKRQSVAFWCNPISGHATLYWYQQILGQGPKLLIQFQNNGVVDDSQLPKDRFSAERLKGVDSTLKIQPAKLEDSAVYLCASAIQGEQYFGPGTRLTVT.

This clone was seen a single time. The chain uses TRBV5-4 and TRBJ2-7; no firm D call. The V end was cut by 0 bases, the J end by 0 bases, with 7 bases between. The CDR3 contains 14 residues. Germline V gene sequence: CDR1 SGHNT, CDR2 YYREEE (reference sequence). The CDR3 DNA is TGTGCCAGCAGCTTGGATGGCAGCTCCTACGAGCAGTACTTC. Amino acids: CASSLDGSSYEQYF.

The J gene is TRBJ2-3, the V gene TRBV2; D not certain. Germline lookup yields CDR1 SNHLY and CDR2 FYNNEI. V was shortened by 8 bases and J by 0 bases, with 9 bases between the two germline ends. The CDR3 has 13 residues. The CDR3, as DNA: TGTGCCAGCCTCCCTACTAGCACAGATACGCAGTATTTT. It yields the protein CASLPTSTDTQYF.

This chain joins TRBV30 and TRBJ1-2, with D perhaps TRBD1 (5 bases). V was trimmed by 0 bases and J by 3 bases, leaving 23 bases between them. Germline assignment: CDR1 GTSNPN and CDR2 SVGIG (reference sequence). CDR3 length: 18 residues. The CDR3 nucleotides are TGTGCCTGGAGTGTACTTTCACAGCGGGCAGGGAATCACTATGGCTACACCTTC. This gives the protein CAWSVLSQRAGNHYGYTF.

J is TRBJ2-5 and V is TRBV18, with 12 bases aligning to TRBD1. CDR3 length equals 17 residues. Unmatched junction bases numbered 9, after V lost 3 bases and J lost 4 bases. Germline CDR1 is KGHSH and CDR2 is LQKENI. The CDR3 DNA follows: TGTGCCAGCTCACCGAACACGCCGGGACAGGGGGCAGAGACCCAGTACTTC. Residues: CASSPNTPGQGAETQYF.

In this sample, this clone turned up a few times. The chain couples TRBV5-1 to TRBJ2-1; TRBD2 matches at 10 bases. CDR3 length equals 16 residues. The V and J ends lost 4 bases and 0 bases, in that order; junction bases with no gene match: 4. Per the germline V gene, CDR1 is SGHRS and CDR2 is YFSETQ. The CDR3 nucleotides are TGCGCCAGCAGCGCATCTAGCGGGAGCTCCTACAATGAGCAGTTCTTC. Protein: CASSASSGSSYNEQFF. The full variable domain, completed using reference TRBV5-1 and TRBJ2-1, is KAGVTQTPRYLIKTRGQQVTLSCSPISGHRSVSWYQQTPGQGLQFLFEYFSETQRNKGNFPGRFSGRQFSNSRSEMNVSTLELGDSALYLCASSASSGSSYNEQFFGPGTRLTVL.

This sequence joins TRBV19 and TRBJ2-3; TRBD1 aligns across 7 bases. Germline lookup yields CDR1 LNHDA and CDR2 SQIVND (reference sequence). V lost 5 bases and J lost 2; bases outside the gene matches: 4. The CDR3 covers 14 residues. In DNA form, the CDR3 reads TGTGCCAGTAGTCCGGGACAGCTCACAGATACGCAGTATTTT. This encodes CASSPGQLTDTQYF.

This chain uses TRBV6-2 or TRBV6-3 with TRBJ2-3; 11 bases agree with TRBD2. There are 16 residues in the CDR3. J lost 7 bases, V lost 6 bases, and 12 bases had no gene match. The V gene's germline CDR1 is MNHEY and CDR2 SVGEGT. CDR3 residues: CASSSALAGESNTQYF. CDR3 in DNA: TGTGCCAGCAGCTCCGCACTAGCGGGAGAATCAAATACGCAGTATTTT.

The V gene is TRBV19, the J gene TRBJ1-5; 7 bases agree with TRBD1. V dropped 3 bases and J dropped 3; count of bases not matched to a gene: 8. The CDR3 has 16 amino acids. The germline V gene encodes CDR1 LNHDA and CDR2 SQIVND (reference sequence). CDR3 sequence: CASSIEPGQFNQPQHF. In DNA form, the CDR3 reads TGTGCCAGTAGTATTGAACCGGGACAGTTCAATCAGCCCCAGCATTTT.

This clone occurred once. Written as DNA, the CDR3 is TGTGCCAGCAGCCCCATGACTAGCGGGCCATACAATGAGCAGTTCTTC. It encodes CASSPMTSGPYNEQFF. V gene TRBV9 combines with J gene TRBJ2-1, with TRBD2 matching 10 bases. The CDR3 has 16 residues. Losses at the gene ends were 4 bases for V and 4 bases for J; bases not matched to a gene: 8. Germline CDR1 and CDR2: SGDLS and YYNGEE.

The chain recombines TRBV10-1 with TRBJ1-3, with D possibly matching TRBD1 (5 bases). The germline V gene encodes CDR1 WNHNN and CDR2 SYGVQD (reference sequence). The CDR3 spans 15 residues. With 4 bases removed from V and 4 bases from J, the gap between germline ends came to 14 bases. CDR3 residues: CASSGAGIGGNTIYF. The CDR3 region has the DNA TGCGCCAGCAGTGGGGCAGGGATTGGCGGAAACACCATATATTTT.

The table lists this clone with a few counts. The CDR3 bases are TGTGCCAGCAGCGACCTAGCAGTTCAGTACTTC. Translating it yields CASSDLAVQYF. V and J are TRBV7-3 and TRBJ2-4, with D maybe TRBD2 (5 bases). The V end was cut by 5 bases, the J end by 11 bases, with 10 bases between. Germline assignment: CDR1 SGHTA and CDR2 FQGTGA. The CDR3 spans 11 residues.

This clone has a single count. The rearrangement links TRBV5-1 to TRBJ2-5, with D perhaps TRBD1 (5 bases). Germline loops: CDR1 SGHRS, CDR2 YFSETQ. The length of the CDR3 is 15 residues. Trimming removed 1 base at V and 4 bases at J, with 14 bases between. The CDR3 sequence is CASSLNPRALETQYF. The CDR3, as DNA: TGCGCCAGCAGCTTGAATCCCAGGGCTCTAGAGACCCAGTACTTC.